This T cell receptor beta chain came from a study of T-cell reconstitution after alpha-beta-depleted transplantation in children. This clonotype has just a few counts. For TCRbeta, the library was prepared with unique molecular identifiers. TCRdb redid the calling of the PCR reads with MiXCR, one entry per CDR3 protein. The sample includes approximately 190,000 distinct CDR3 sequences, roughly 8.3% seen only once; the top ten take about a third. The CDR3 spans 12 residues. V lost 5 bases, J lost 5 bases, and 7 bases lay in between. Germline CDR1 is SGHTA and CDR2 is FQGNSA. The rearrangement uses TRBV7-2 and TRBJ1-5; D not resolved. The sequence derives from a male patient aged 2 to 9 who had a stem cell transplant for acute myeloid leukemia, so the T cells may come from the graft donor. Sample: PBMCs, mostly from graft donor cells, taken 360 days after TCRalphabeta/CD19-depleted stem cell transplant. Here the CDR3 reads CASSPLYQPQHF. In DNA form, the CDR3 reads TGTGCCAGCAGCCCATTATATCAGCCCCAGCATTTT.